Listed below are T cell receptor beta chains from one sample, sequenced in a study of blood T cell repertoires in COVID-19. Libraries were prepared by immunoSEQ multiplex PCR; TCRdb keeps only in-frame clonotypes and omits some of them. Here the sample spans approximately 120,000 clones, roughly 79% being singletons. Sequences were obtained from peripheral blood. The receptors shown here come from a human donor in a cohort sampled during active COVID-19. Both conserved end residues are trimmed from each CDR3. The D gene is left open where the match is weak.

v_call	d_call	cdr3_aa
TRBV5-6	NA	ASSFRREQF
TRBV28	TRBD1	ASSTGTGGNSPLH
TRBV19	TRBD1	ASTQQGDNSPLH
TRBV5-8	TRBD1	ASSYPGTGVYGYT
TRBV27	TRBD2	ASSSGLWSYEQY
TRBV5-1	NA	ASSLDPRGDEQF
TRBV19	TRBD2	ATRTSGSLGPLNEQF
TRBV6-5	NA	ASSYFSGADTQY
TRBV25-1	NA	ASSEVSGLETQY
TRBV28	NA	ASSFGRASTGELF
TRBV5-8	NA	ASSRPRGMISSGANVLT
TRBV4-3	NA	ASSQDNGRSAGYT
TRBV30	TRBD1	AWSDTGQANTEAF
TRBV11-2	TRBD2	ASSLALAGGLEQF
TRBV2	TRBD1	ASYTGGTEAF
TRBV28	NA	ASKTGTPVSNQPQH
TRBV6-5	NA	ASRRQAPGNTIY
TRBV30	NA	AWGLGSGFEQY
TRBV4-3	NA	ASSQRQGSGYT
TRBV7-9	TRBD1	ASSRTLGWDRTGNTIY
TRBV6-5	NA	ASSSRIYGYT
TRBV2	NA	ASSDSPRSNTEAF
TRBV7-2	TRBD2	ASSLLAGGEQY
TRBV19	TRBD2	ASSMRAGAAHEQF
TRBV13	NA	ASSSKEGNNEQF
TRBV7-8	NA	ASSSSRDTTRDGYT
TRBV6-6	TRBD1	ASRGTGQRDYGYT
TRBV19	NA	ASRLRQSNTGELF
TRBV28	TRBD1	ASSLKGQKRGPLH
TRBV7-8	NA	ASSLTRGSGFTEAF
TRBV27	NA	ASSRGGGRYGDEQY
TRBV7-7	TRBD2	ASSLGRGETQY
TRBV28	NA	ASSLTGSDTGELF
TRBV18	NA	ASSARQLDTQY
TRBV20-1	NA	SASVWRSYNEQF
TRBV29-1	TRBD1	SVTGQGGTGANVLT
TRBV7-2	TRBD1	ASSLGQGRVDGYT
TRBV5-4	TRBD2	ASTRLAGGRTDTQY
TRBV6-5	TRBD1	ASSWSQGARTEAF
TRBV7-2	NA	ASSLVQSTSTDTQY
TRBV5-6	NA	ASSFPRARTEAF
TRBV7-2	NA	ASSSQGNQPQH
TRBV2	TRBD2	ASRVRLLAYTDTQY
TRBV6-5	TRBD1	ASSRTGASTEAF
TRBV7-2	TRBD1	ASSGTGTGSHEQY
TRBV6-1	TRBD2	ASSGLAGEGTDTQY
TRBV27	NA	ASSLFRQGIYNSPLH
TRBV28	NA	ASRLTGNTEAF
TRBV19	TRBD1	ASSVTGTREAF
TRBV7-9	TRBD1	ARKGQPYEQY
TRBV7-2	NA	ASSLVTRDEQF
TRBV4-3	NA	ASSQDVGRAYNEQF
TRBV11-2	NA	ASSLVPRGGFYEQY
TRBV2	TRBD2	ASRWGGETQY
TRBV7-3	NA	ASGRSNTDTQY